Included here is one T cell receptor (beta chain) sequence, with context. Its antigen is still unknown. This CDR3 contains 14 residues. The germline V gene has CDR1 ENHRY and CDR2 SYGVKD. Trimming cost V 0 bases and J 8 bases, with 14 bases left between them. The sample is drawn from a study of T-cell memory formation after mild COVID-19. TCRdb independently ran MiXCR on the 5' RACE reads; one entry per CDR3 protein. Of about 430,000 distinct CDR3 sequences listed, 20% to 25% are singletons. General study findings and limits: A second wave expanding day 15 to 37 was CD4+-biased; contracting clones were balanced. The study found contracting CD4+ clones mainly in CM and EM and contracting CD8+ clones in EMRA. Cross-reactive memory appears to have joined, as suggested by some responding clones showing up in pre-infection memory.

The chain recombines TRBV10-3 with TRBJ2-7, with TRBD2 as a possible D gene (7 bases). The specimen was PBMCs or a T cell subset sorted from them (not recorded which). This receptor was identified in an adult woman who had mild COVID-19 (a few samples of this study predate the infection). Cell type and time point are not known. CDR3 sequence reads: CAISESGQGTKQYF. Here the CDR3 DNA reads TGTGCCATCAGTGAGTCTGGGCAGGGGACTAAGCAGTACTTC.